Described below is a single TCR beta chain sequence and its context. The data belong to a study of blood T cell repertoires in COVID-19. The germline V and J ends were trimmed by 2 bases and 4 bases, with 9 bases remaining between them. The CDR3 covers 13 residues. Authors' data handling: Amplification of reference gene primers provided the estimated nucleated cell counts. Clones were read by immunoSEQ multiplex PCR, and TCRdb kept only the in-frame ones, dropping some. V and J calls and clone size are as listed in that table; D and trimming were resolved from the DNA. The repertoire holds 89,000 or so clones, with 80% to 90% as singletons.

The chain employs TRBV12-3 or TRBV12-4 and TRBJ2-7, with D perhaps matching TRBD2 (5 bases). This receptor was identified in a man aged 50-59 years with COVID-19, enrolled during active disease. Sequencing input: peripheral blood. The CDR3 DNA sequence: TGTGCCAGCAGTTTAATGGGAGTTTACGAGCAGTACTTC. This codes for CASSLMGVYEQYF.